This T cell receptor beta chain was sequenced in a study of T cell changes during pregnancy in multiple sclerosis. V lost 3 bases, J lost 6 bases, and 5 bases stayed unmatched. The CDR3 length is 14 residues. Germline V gene lookup returns CDR1 SGDLS and CDR2 YYNGEE. Generated by immunoSEQ multiplex PCR, the TCRdb table keeps only in-frame clones and is missing some. The data show roughly 11,000 clones, 75% to 90% seen once. The clonotype comes from a female donor in good health, enrolled as a control in a pregnancy study. The sequenced sample was CD8+ T cells from peripheral blood mononuclear cells, obtained after pregnancy. The chain employs TRBV9 and TRBJ2-2; the match to TRBD1 covers 7 bases. CDR3 DNA sequence: TGTGCCAGCAGCGGATACAGGGGTCCCGGGGAGCTGTTTTTT. As protein: CASSGYRGPGELFF.